These 14 T cell receptor beta chains share one sample of origin, sequenced in a study of brain T cells in children with intractable seizures (TCRdb year 2021). Library prep was done by the immunoSEQ multiplex PCR assay. TCRdb took this table from immuneACCESS and kept in-frame rearrangements with V and J called. Such tables lack part of the clones; where checked against another copy, unresolved V genes explain under half of the gap, and the rest is unexplained. Across this sample there are about 110,000 clones, with around 94% seen only once. 3.5% to 4% of the sample rests with the top ten. According to the study, the label for this sample's time point signals: resected brain tissue, or blood drawn just prior to surgery. The sequencing used peripheral blood, collected at surgery. The receptors were sampled from a boy younger than two with hemimegalencephaly and intractable seizures.

The rearrangement uses TRBV3-1 (or the pseudogene TRBV3-2) and TRBJ2-5, with TRBD2 matching over 10 bases. The length of the CDR3 is 16 residues. CDR1 and CDR2 from the germline V gene are LGHDT and YNNKEL (reference sequence). V dropped 4 bases and J dropped 2; count of bases not matched to a gene: 7. The CDR3 DNA follows: TGTGCCAGCAGCCGTGGGCCAGCGGGAGGGCAAGAGACCCAGTACTTC. Its protein product is CASSRGPAGGQETQYF.

The chain is built from TRBV7-8 and TRBJ2-7; 9 bases fit TRBD2. The CDR3 spans 15 residues. Looked up from germline, CDR1 is SGHVS and CDR2 is FQNEAQ. J was trimmed by 1 base and V by 1 base; bases with no gene match: 2. This CDR3 is CASSLVLAGSYEQYF. As DNA, the CDR3 is TGTGCCAGCAGCTTAGTCCTAGCGGGATCCTACGAGCAGTACTTC.

The chain has TRBV6-2 or TRBV6-3 and TRBJ1-4; maybe TRBD1 (5 bases). V lost 0 bases and J lost 12, with 8 bases in between. Germline loops: CDR1 MNHEY, CDR2 SVGEGT. This CDR3 is built from 12 residues. The CDR3 coding sequence is TGTGCCAGCAGTTACTCATGGGGGGAACTGTTTTTT. This gives the protein CASSYSWGELFF.

The chain employs TRBV10-3 and TRBJ2-5, with D hard to call. V was cut by 0 bases and J by 5 bases, with 4 bases left in between. The germline CDR1 and CDR2 sequences are ENHRY and SYGVKD. There are 12 residues in the CDR3. CDR3 DNA sequence: TGTGCCATCAGTGAGTCTAGTGAGACCCAGTACTTC. This gives the protein CAISESSETQYF.

The chain is built from TRBV5-4 and TRBJ1-5; D might be TRBD1 (5 bases). V lost 4 bases and J 1 base, leaving 9 bases between the germline ends. The CDR3 runs to 14 residues. Germline V gives CDR1 SGHNT, CDR2 YYREEE (reference sequence). CDR3 protein: CASSARDSNQPQHF. The CDR3, as DNA: TGTGCCAGCAGCGCGCGGGACAGCAATCAGCCCCAGCATTTT.

The chain recombines TRBV7-9 with TRBJ2-3, with 13 bases matching TRBD2. V was clipped by 5 bases and J by 5 bases; unmatched bases: 10. The germline V gene encodes CDR1 SEHNR and CDR2 FQNEAQ (reference sequence). This CDR3 is built from 17 residues. This chain's CDR3 is CASSPPGLAGLQDTQYF. CDR3 in DNA: TGTGCCAGCAGCCCTCCGGGACTAGCGGGGTTACAAGATACGCAGTATTTT.

J is TRBJ1-2 and V is TRBV11-2; D gene ambiguous. Germline loops: CDR1 SGHAT, CDR2 FQNNGV. The CDR3 is made up of 11 amino acids. Trimming took 5 bases from V and 4 from J, leaving 5 bases between them. The CDR3 sequence: CASSLGYGYTF. The DNA of the CDR3 is TGTGCCAGCAGCCTAGGCTATGGCTACACCTTC.

This chain connects TRBV28 to TRBJ1-1; a weak D match, TRBD1 (5 bases). V lost 3 bases and J 1 base, leaving 9 bases between the germline ends. In germline, CDR1 is MDHEN, CDR2 SYDVKM. The CDR3 has 14 residues. DNA of the CDR3: TGTGCCAGCAGTTTCATAGACAGGAACACTGAAGCTTTCTTT. This encodes CASSFIDRNTEAFF.

The rearrangement links TRBV29-1 to TRBJ1-2; D ambiguous. The CDR3 totals 11 residues. Per germline, CDR1 SQVTM and CDR2 ANQGSEA. V lost 3 bases and J lost 6, with 8 bases in between. CDR3 sequence: CSVEERNGYTF. CDR3 DNA: TGCAGCGTTGAGGAAAGAAATGGCTACACCTTC.

The chain carries TRBV5-8 and TRBJ2-7, with D hard to call. Looked up from germline, CDR1 is SGHTS and CDR2 is YDEGEE. V was cut by 4 bases and J by 6 bases, with 11 bases left in between. The CDR3 contains 12 residues. CDR3 region: CASSPARGEQYF. The CDR3 region has the DNA TGTGCCAGCAGCCCCGCCCGCGGCGAGCAGTACTTC. Complete variable domain (other parts from reference TRBV5-8 and TRBJ2-7): EAGVTQSPTHLIKTRGQQATLRCSPISGHTSVYWYQQALGLGLQFLLWYDEGEERNRGNFPPRFSGRQFPNYSSELNVNALELEDSALYLCASSPARGEQYFGPGTRLTVT.

This sequence joins TRBV7-9 and TRBJ2-2; 9 bases map to TRBD2. CDR1 and CDR2 (germline): SEHNR, FQNEAQ (reference sequence). Unmatched junction bases numbered 14, after V lost 2 bases and J lost 4 bases. There are 19 residues in the CDR3. CDR3 nucleotides: TGTGCCAGCAGCTTATGGGTCAATAGGCTAGCGGGAACCACCGGGGAGCTGTTTTTT. This encodes CASSLWVNRLAGTTGELFF.

This chain connects TRBV15 to TRBJ1-3, with TRBD1 as a possible D gene (6 bases). The CDR3 consists of 15 residues. Trimming cost V 1 base and J 3 bases, with 10 bases left between them. Germline assignment: CDR1 LNHNV and CDR2 YYDKDF (reference sequence). In nucleotides, the CDR3 is TGTGCCACCAGCAGAGCGGGGGCGGGTGGAAACACCATATATTTT. Protein sequence: CATSRAGAGGNTIYF.

The CDR3 region is CASTLWPGGGRSYEQYF. CDR3 DNA sequence: TGTGCCAGCACCCTCTGGCCGGGGGGCGGCAGATCCTACGAGCAGTACTTC. V usage is TRBV28 and J usage is TRBJ2-7; tentative D call: TRBD2 (7 bases). V was trimmed by 7 bases and J by 1 base, leaving 23 bases between them. This CDR3 has 17 amino acids. Looked up from germline, CDR1 is MDHEN and CDR2 is SYDVKM.

The chain has TRBV7-9 and TRBJ2-5; 9 bases are a match to TRBD2. V dropped 5 bases and J dropped 4; count of bases not matched to a gene: 17. Germline CDR1 and CDR2: SEHNR and FQNEAQ (reference sequence). CDR3 length: 18 amino acids. DNA for the CDR3: TGTGCCAGCAGCCCATCGCGGGGAGCGGGAGGATGGAGAGAGACCCAGTACTTC. The encoded protein is CASSPSRGAGGWRETQYF.